A single sample gave rise to the 22 T cell receptor beta chains below, sequenced in a study of blood T cell repertoires in COVID-19 (TCRdb year 2020). The library was prepared using the immunoSEQ multiplex PCR assay. Held by TCRdb, this immuneACCESS table contains in-frame sequences only and omits some clones. Under half of the omission traces to an unresolved V gene where checked; the cause of the rest is unknown. The sample table shows 250,000 to 300,000 clones, and 88% are seen once. Roughly 12% of the sample is held by the ten biggest clonotypes. The sample comprised peripheral blood. The receptors derive from a woman aged 25 to 39 with COVID-19, enrolled during active disease.

The chain combines TRBV5-1 with TRBJ2-2; 15 nucleotides match TRBD2. CDR1 SGHRS and CDR2 YFSETQ come from the germline V gene. Germline trimming cut 2 bases from V and 4 bases from J; bases unmatched to any gene: 6. The CDR3 runs 18 residues. The CDR3 DNA is TGCGCCAGCAGCTTTGGACTAGCGGGAGGGCCGGTCACCGGGGAGCTGTTTTTT. Protein product: CASSFGLAGGPVTGELFF.

The chain links TRBV3-1 (or the pseudogene TRBV3-2) to TRBJ2-2, with 14 bases fitting TRBD2. CDR1 and CDR2 from the germline V gene are LGHDT and YNNKEL (reference sequence). The trim removed 4 bases at V and 6 bases at J, leaving 7 bases unmatched. The CDR3 sequence is 17 residues long. CDR3 nucleotides: TGTGCCAGCAGCCCCCCCCGACTAGCGGGAGGGTCCGGGGAGCTGTTTTTT. Amino acids: CASSPPRLAGGSGELFF.

The chain is built from TRBV2 and TRBJ2-5; maybe TRBD1 (6 bases). The CDR3 is 13 residues long. The V gene lost 1 base and the J gene lost 4 bases, with 7 bases spanning the gap. CDR1 is SNHLY and CDR2 is FYNNEI in the germline V gene. As DNA, the CDR3 is TGTGCCAGCAGTGAAGGGGGGCTAGAGACCCAGTACTTC. Translating it yields CASSEGGLETQYF.

J is TRBJ2-5 and V is TRBV24-1; TRBD2 matches 10 bases. After removal of 4 bases from V and 7 bases from J, the junction contained 8 bases not matched to a gene. The CDR3 sequence is 15 residues long. CDR1 is KGHDR, CDR2 SFDVKD, per germline. The DNA of the CDR3 is TGTGCCACCAGTGACCTCCTAGCGGGAGAGTGGACCCAGTACTTC. Translating gives CATSDLLAGEWTQYF.

The chain is built from TRBV5-5 and TRBJ2-1, with 7 bases identical to TRBD2. The CDR3 covers 15 residues. The V segment lost 1 base and the J segment 7 bases; nucleotides outside the gene matches: 8. Germline V gives CDR1 SGHKS, CDR2 YYEKEE (reference sequence). In DNA form, the CDR3 reads TGTGCCAGCAGCTTGAGGGGCGGGAGCGTTAATGAGCAGTTCTTC. Its translation: CASSLRGGSVNEQFF.

This chain links TRBV6-5 with TRBJ2-7, with 11 bases lining up with TRBD2. Trimming cost V 6 bases and J 3 bases; bases outside gene matches: 7. Germline V gene sequence: CDR1 MNHEY, CDR2 SVGAGI. This CDR3 contains 15 residues. In DNA form, the CDR3 reads TGTGCCAGCAGCCCCGGGACTAGCGGATTCTACGAGCAGTACTTC. This sequence encodes CASSPGTSGFYEQYF.

The chain carries TRBV5-1 and TRBJ2-7, with 7 positions matching TRBD2. The CDR3 length is 18 residues. Germline lookup yields CDR1 SGHRS and CDR2 YFSETQ. V dropped 6 bases and J dropped 2; count of bases not matched to a gene: 20. The CDR3 spells CASILRFQRDHRAYEQYF. For the CDR3, the DNA is TGCGCCAGCATCCTCCGCTTCCAGCGGGATCACCGAGCCTACGAGCAGTACTTC.

The chain's CDR3 is CASSGTSGTRRAYEQYF. In DNA form, the CDR3 reads TGTGCCTCCTCCGGGACTAGCGGGACCCGACGGGCCTACGAGCAGTACTTC. This rearrangement joins TRBV19 to TRBJ2-7, with 13 bases aligning to TRBD2. Germline V gene data show CDR1 as LNHDA and CDR2 as SQIVND (reference sequence). The length of the CDR3 is 17 residues. V gave up 11 bases and J gave up 2 bases; unmatched junction bases: 15. Looking up the rest from reference TRBV19 and TRBJ2-7 gives the full variable domain: DGGITQSPKYLFRKEGQNVTLSCEQNLNHDAMYWYRQDPGQGLRLIYYSQIVNDFQKGDIAEGYSVSREKKESFPLTVTSAQKNPTAFYLCASSGTSGTRRAYEQYFGPGTRLTVT.

The chain links TRBV6-2 or TRBV6-3 to TRBJ2-2; D may correspond to TRBD1 or TRBD2 (5 bases each). Germline V gene sequence: CDR1 MNHEY, CDR2 SVGEGT. The CDR3 extends over 13 amino acids. Trimming took off 6 bases at V and 4 bases at J, with 9 bases between the two ends. The CDR3 region is CASSGASTGELFF. The CDR3 DNA follows: TGTGCCAGCAGCGGGGCCTCCACCGGGGAGCTGTTTTTT.

The chain carries TRBV4-3 and TRBJ2-7, with 8 bases identical to TRBD2. J lost 5 bases, V lost 0 bases, and 9 bases had no gene match. From germline, CDR1 is LGHNA and CDR2 YSLEER. This CDR3 has 16 residues. CDR3 in amino acids: CASSQDWPGGPNEQYF. Written as DNA, the CDR3 is TGCGCCAGCAGCCAAGATTGGCCGGGAGGGCCTAACGAGCAGTACTTC.

The chain is built from TRBV3-1 (or the pseudogene TRBV3-2) and TRBJ2-5; TRBD1 matches at 8 bases. The V gene's germline CDR1 is LGHDT and CDR2 YNNKEL (reference sequence). The CDR3 is 15 amino acids. The ends lost 4 bases at V and 5 bases at J; junction bases unmatched: 9. CDR3 amino acids: CASSPEGQVMETQYF. The CDR3 region has the DNA TGTGCCAGCAGCCCCGAGGGACAGGTCATGGAGACCCAGTACTTC.

The V call is TRBV6-5, the J call TRBJ2-6; D call uncertain. With 8 bases removed from V and 0 bases from J, the gap between germline ends came to 8 bases. The CDR3 runs 14 residues. Germline CDR1 and CDR2: MNHEY and SVGAGI. The CDR3 is CASSEASGANVLTF. As DNA, the CDR3 is TGTGCCAGCTCAGAGGCCTCTGGGGCCAACGTCCTGACTTTC.

J is TRBJ1-2 and V is TRBV7-9; possible D gene TRBD1, 6 bases. This CDR3 is built from 16 residues. Germline V CDR1 and CDR2: SEHNR, FQNEAQ (reference sequence). V lost 3 bases to trimming and J lost 2 bases, with 16 bases between them. CDR3 amino acids: CASSFTTGNVNYGYTF. CDR3 DNA: TGTGCCAGCAGCTTTACTACAGGGAATGTAAACTATGGCTACACCTTC.

With regard to this clone: A junction end diverges from the germline sequence, so it may reflect a read error. DNA for the CDR3: TGTGCCAGCGGCCACAGCTACGAGCAGTACTTC. Its protein product is CASGHSYEQYF. The chain carries TRBV3-1 (or the pseudogene TRBV3-2) and TRBJ2-7; D ambiguous. Germline CDR1 reads LGHDT; CDR2 reads YNNKEL (reference sequence). The CDR3 is 11 amino acids.

Note on this clone: The junction departs from the called germline gene at one end, perhaps through a read error. The chain uses TRBV7-7 and TRBJ2-5; D not certain. Germline lookup yields CDR1 SSHAT and CDR2 FNYEAQ (reference sequence). This CDR3 is built from 13 residues. CDR3 sequence reads: CASSPSPELTQYF. DNA for the CDR3: TGTGCTAGCAGCCCGAGTCCCGAACTTACCCAGTACTTC.

V and J are TRBV7-9 and TRBJ2-1; unclear D gene. The V end lost 5 bases, the J end lost 6 bases, and 5 bases lay between the germline ends. Germline V gene lookup returns CDR1 SEHNR and CDR2 FQNEAQ (reference sequence). CDR3 size: 11 residues. Written as DNA, the CDR3 is TGTGCCAGCAGCCAAATCAATGAGCAGTTCTTC. This encodes CASSQINEQFF.

V is TRBV5-1 and J is TRBJ2-7; weak D call: TRBD1 (5 bases). Trimming left V 0 bases short and J 4 bases short, with 11 bases between. Looked up from germline, CDR1 is SGHRS and CDR2 is YFSETQ. The CDR3 is 14 residues long. The CDR3: CASSLEGLGYEQYF. For the CDR3, the DNA is TGCGCCAGCAGCTTGGAGGGGCTGGGATACGAGCAGTACTTC.

This chain connects TRBV11-2 to TRBJ2-1, with TRBD1 as a possible D gene (5 bases). This CDR3 contains 15 residues. With 1 base removed from V and 2 bases from J, the gap between germline ends came to 9 bases. The germline gives CDR1 SGHAT, CDR2 FQNNGV. CDR3 amino acids: CASSLVRGPYNEQFF. The CDR3 DNA reads as TGTGCCAGCAGCTTAGTAAGGGGCCCCTACAATGAGCAGTTCTTC. The whole variable domain, remainder taken from reference TRBV11-2 and TRBJ2-1, is EAGVAQSPRYKIIEKRQSVAFWCNPISGHATLYWYQQILGQGPKLLIQFQNNGVVDDSQLPKDRFSAERLKGVDSTLKIQPAKLEDSAVYLCASSLVRGPYNEQFFGPGTRLTVL.

This chain links TRBV7-2 with TRBJ1-2; 11 nucleotides agree with TRBD1. Germline CDR1 SGHTA, CDR2 FQGNSA. The CDR3 is made up of 15 amino acids. V gave up 4 bases and J gave up 6 bases; unmatched junction bases: 7. The CDR3 DNA is TGTGCCAGCAGCTCTGGACAGGGGGCGTCGAATGGCTACACCTTC. The encoded protein is CASSSGQGASNGYTF.

This chain's CDR3 is CASSLKGLNTEAFF. The CDR3 region has the DNA TGCGCCAGCAGCTTGAAGGGGTTGAACACTGAAGCTTTCTTT. The rearrangement links TRBV5-1 to TRBJ1-1; TRBD1 is a possible D gene (5 bases). Germline assignment: CDR1 SGHRS and CDR2 YFSETQ. The CDR3 totals 14 residues. Deletions cut 1 base from V and 0 bases from J, with 7 bases between.

The rearrangement uses TRBV10-2 and TRBJ1-1; TRBD1 might be the D (6 bases). CDR1 and CDR2 (germline): WSHSY, SAAADI. The germline V and J ends were trimmed by 6 bases and 0 bases, with 11 bases remaining between them. This CDR3 contains 14 residues. The DNA of the CDR3 is TGCGCCAGCAGGGACAGTGGAATGAACACTGAAGCTTTCTTT. It encodes CASRDSGMNTEAFF.

This chain links TRBV18 with TRBJ2-5, with 12 nucleotides matching TRBD1. Trimming removed 1 base from V and 5 bases from J; junction bases left unmatched: 8. The CDR3 runs 17 residues. Germline loops: CDR1 KGHSH, CDR2 LQKENI. The CDR3 nucleotides are TGTGCCAGCTCACCACGGGCCGGGACAGGGGGCTTCGAGACCCAGTACTTC. This encodes CASSPRAGTGGFETQYF. Supplemented by reference TRBV18 and TRBJ2-5, the full variable domain reads NAGVMQNPRHLVRRRGQEARLRCSPMKGHSHVYWYRQLPEEGLKFMVYLQKENIIDESGMPKERFSAEFPKEGPSILRIQQVVRGDSAAYFCASSPRAGTGGFETQYFGPGTRLLVL.